This is a list of T cell receptor beta chains from one sample in a study of T cell responses to AZD1222 COVID-19 vaccine. The data were produced by immunoSEQ multiplex PCR, yet TCRdb's version contains in-frame clones alone and is incomplete. The table records about 140,000 clones, about 90% of them present only once. The sequencing used peripheral blood, collected 28 days after the second dose of the MenACWY control vaccine. The receptors originated from an adult who received the MenACWY meningococcal vaccine as a control. CDR3s include the opening cysteine and the closing phenylalanine or tryptophan.

TRBV19	TRBJ1-1	CASTPTGVDTEAFF
TRBV14	TRBJ2-5	CASSPHPGPGETQYF
TRBV29-1	TRBJ1-1	CSVARGGDTEAFF
TRBV19	TRBJ2-7	CASSIDGGLGVRYEQYF
TRBV20-1	TRBJ2-5	CSAKRPGAQYF
TRBV12-3/TRBV12-4	TRBJ1-1	CASSFWDSEAFF
TRBV7-2	TRBJ1-2	CASSLGWGAYGYTF
TRBV5-5	TRBJ2-2	CASSLAFPSGGTGELFF
TRBV7-3	TRBJ2-3	CASSLGSLGTDTQYF
TRBV6-5	TRBJ1-4	CASSYSTGANEKLFF
TRBV9	TRBJ1-1	CASSQGPSRDRNTEAFF
TRBV16	TRBJ1-5	CASSQSFQGGDSNQPQHF
TRBV5-8	TRBJ2-7	CASSHRDRGLYEQYF
TRBV2	TRBJ1-5	CASSIESNQPQHF
TRBV7-9	TRBJ2-7	CASSFPRLPYEQYF
TRBV18	TRBJ1-1	CASSPTLGANGNTEAFF
TRBV30	TRBJ1-1	CAWSGHTEAFF
TRBV6-5	TRBJ2-1	CASSYSRAGNEQFF
TRBV12-3/TRBV12-4	TRBJ2-7	CASSTTSEQYF
TRBV9	TRBJ2-7	CASSTGAAGAQSEQYF
TRBV5-4	TRBJ2-2	CASSLGQMNTGELFF
TRBV7-3	TRBJ2-5	CASSVQGGRSQYF
TRBV6-5	TRBJ2-3	CASSFTSGGAADTQYF
TRBV6-6	TRBJ1-6	CASSYGDSPLHF
TRBV28	TRBJ1-5	CASSRMGTGQPQHF
TRBV23-1	TRBJ2-1	CASSQRATGTDNEQFF
TRBV6-5	TRBJ1-1	CASSMDQQGNTEAFF
TRBV19	TRBJ2-5	CASSARLAGDPETQYF
TRBV13	TRBJ1-5	CASSSRTGTGNQPQHF
TRBV4-1	TRBJ2-3	CASSQDSGTAPHTQYF
TRBV7-2	TRBJ1-1	CASSPVAGDNTEAFF
TRBV19	TRBJ2-7	CASSIGYEQYF
TRBV28	TRBJ2-7	CASRGTSGRAGEQYF
TRBV24-1	TRBJ2-6	CATSAQDPLSGANVLTF
TRBV13	TRBJ2-7	CASSSWTGSGEQYF
TRBV5-1	TRBJ1-1	CASSSGGWDHTEAFF
TRBV21-1	TRBJ2-1	CASSKGGRGSSYNEQFF
TRBV5-1	TRBJ1-6	CASSLSSYNSPLHF
TRBV6-1	TRBJ2-2	CASSDLANTGELFF
TRBV28	TRBJ1-4	CASSLPGEGEKLFF
TRBV3-1/TRBV3-2	TRBJ1-4	CASSQGRGNEKLFF
TRBV27	TRBJ2-4	CASSLSSGQGAKNIQYF
TRBV30	TRBJ1-5	CAWSADSNQPQHF
TRBV11-2	TRBJ2-7	CASTGRFAYEQYF
TRBV7-8	TRBJ1-5	CASSFGGANGNQPQHF
TRBV5-6	TRBJ2-1	CASSQGDGEQFF
TRBV24-1	TRBJ1-5	CATSDSGGEQPQHF
TRBV27	TRBJ2-1	CASMEARVLGEQFF
TRBV4-3	TRBJ1-1	CASSQDGTEAFF
TRBV7-8	TRBJ2-7	CASSRTRDTTYEQYF
TRBV28	TRBJ2-7	CASSLFREDYEQYF
TRBV5-6	TRBJ2-7	CASSLWQGVYEQYF
TRBV15	TRBJ2-3	CATSRGVLGGRADTQYF
TRBV2	TRBJ2-2	CASHAGNTGELFF